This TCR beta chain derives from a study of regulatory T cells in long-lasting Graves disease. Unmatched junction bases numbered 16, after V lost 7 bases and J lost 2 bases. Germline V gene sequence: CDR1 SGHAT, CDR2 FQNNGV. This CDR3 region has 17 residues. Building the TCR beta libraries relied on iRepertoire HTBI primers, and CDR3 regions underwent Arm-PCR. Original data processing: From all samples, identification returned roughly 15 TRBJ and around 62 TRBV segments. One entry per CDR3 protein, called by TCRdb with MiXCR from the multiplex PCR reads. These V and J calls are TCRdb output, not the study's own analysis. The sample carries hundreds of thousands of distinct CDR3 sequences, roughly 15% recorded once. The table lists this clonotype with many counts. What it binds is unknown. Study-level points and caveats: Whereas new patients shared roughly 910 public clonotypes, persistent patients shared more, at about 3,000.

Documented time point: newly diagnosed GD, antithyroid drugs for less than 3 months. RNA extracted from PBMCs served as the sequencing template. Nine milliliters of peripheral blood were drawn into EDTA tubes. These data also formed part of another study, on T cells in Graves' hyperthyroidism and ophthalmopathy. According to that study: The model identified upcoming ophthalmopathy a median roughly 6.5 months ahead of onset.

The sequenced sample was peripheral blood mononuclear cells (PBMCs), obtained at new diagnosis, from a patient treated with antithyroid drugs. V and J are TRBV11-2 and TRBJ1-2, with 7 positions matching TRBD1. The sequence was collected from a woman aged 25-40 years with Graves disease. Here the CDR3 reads CASNAGTAPRGNYGYTF. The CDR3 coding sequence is TGTGCCAGCAACGCCGGGACAGCCCCGCGAGGAAACTATGGCTACACCTTC.